This paragraph reports one TCR beta chain. Its specificity is not known. They built TCR cDNA with 5'RACE template switching, a step that put in a universal primer site and UMIs. Each CDR3 protein is one row after TCRdb ran MiXCR on the 5' RACE reads. The sample carries 450,000 to 650,000 distinct CDR3 sequences, about 14% recorded once. The record originates from a study of T cells after yellow fever vaccination. The overall study: Low-cell-number fractions underwent preparation using SMART-Seq v4 Ultra Low Input. Study-level results: The appearance of a small share of clonotypes in both CD4 and CD8 compartments was observed.

Germline V gene data show CDR1 as MNHEY and CDR2 as SVGAGI. With 0 bases removed from V and 2 bases from J, the gap between germline ends came to 19 bases. The CDR3 spans 19 residues. V is TRBV6-5 and J is TRBJ2-2; D is perhaps TRBD2 (5 bases). Here the sequenced sample was PBMCs, taken on the day of the yellow fever booster vaccination. This TCR was sampled from a man aged 25 to 40 who received the YFV17D yellow fever vaccine. The CDR3 is CASSYSGPNSGINTGELFF. The CDR3 nucleotides read TGTGCCAGCAGTTACTCTGGACCAAACAGCGGAATTAACACCGGGGAGCTGTTTTTT.